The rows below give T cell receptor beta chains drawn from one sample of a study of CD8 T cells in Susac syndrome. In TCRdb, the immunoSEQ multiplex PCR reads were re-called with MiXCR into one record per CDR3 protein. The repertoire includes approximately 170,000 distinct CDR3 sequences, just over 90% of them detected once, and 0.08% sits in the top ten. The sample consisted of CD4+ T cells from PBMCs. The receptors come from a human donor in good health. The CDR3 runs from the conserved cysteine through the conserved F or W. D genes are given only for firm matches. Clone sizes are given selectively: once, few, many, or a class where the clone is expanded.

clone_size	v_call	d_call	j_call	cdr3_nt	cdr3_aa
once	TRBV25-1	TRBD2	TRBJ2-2	TGTGCCAGCAGTGCCTCGTTGGGTTGGCCGAACGTGCGCGGGAGATCGAACACCGGGGAGCTGTTTTTT	CASSASLGWPNVRGRSNTGELFF
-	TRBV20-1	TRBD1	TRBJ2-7	TGCAGTGCTAGTCCCGGACAGGGTTACGAGCAGTACTTC	CSASPGQGYEQYF
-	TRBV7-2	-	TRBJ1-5	TGTGCCAGCAGCTTAGCGGTTAGTGTAAATCAGCCCCAGCATTTT	CASSLAVSVNQPQHF
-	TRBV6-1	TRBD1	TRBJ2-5	TGTGCCAGCCGCCGGGACAGGGAAGGGGAGACCCAGTACTTC	CASRRDREGETQYF
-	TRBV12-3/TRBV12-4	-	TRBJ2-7	TGTGCCAGCAGTCCCCACCCGACCGACGAGCAGTACTTC	CASSPHPTDEQYF
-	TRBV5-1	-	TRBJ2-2	TGCGCCAGCAGCTTGCTTGGACAAAGCACCGGGGAGCTGTTTTTT	CASSLLGQSTGELFF
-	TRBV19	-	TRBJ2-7	TGTGCCAGTAGTAGGAAGGGGCGCGACGAGCAGTACTTC	CASSRKGRDEQYF
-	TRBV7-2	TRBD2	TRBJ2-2	TGTGCCAGCAGCTCCGACGGCCTAGCGGGGGGGGAGCTGTTTTTT	CASSSDGLAGGELFF
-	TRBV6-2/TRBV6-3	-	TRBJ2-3	TGTGCCAGCAGACAGCCGTTTAGCACAGATACGCAGTATTTT	CASRQPFSTDTQYF
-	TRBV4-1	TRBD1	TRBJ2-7	TGCGCCAGCAGGATCGGACAGGGGGCAGGGGAGCAGTACTTC	CASRIGQGAGEQYF
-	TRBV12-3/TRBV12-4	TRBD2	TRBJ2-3	TGTGCCAGCAGTCTAGGGAGGGTCACGGATACGCAGTATTTT	CASSLGRVTDTQYF
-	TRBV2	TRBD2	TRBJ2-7	TGTGCCAGCAGCCCCACTAGCGGGAGACCCTACGAGCAGTACTTC	CASSPTSGRPYEQYF
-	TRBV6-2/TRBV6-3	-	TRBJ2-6	TGTGCCAGCAGCAGGGCGGATGGGGCCAACGTCCTGACTTTC	CASSRADGANVLTF
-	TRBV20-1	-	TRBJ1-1	TGCAGTGCTAGAGATCAGGGCAGCAACACTGAAGCTTTCTTT	CSARDQGSNTEAFF
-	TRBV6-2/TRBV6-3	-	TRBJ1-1	TGTGCCAGCATCAACCCAGGGATCGAGAACACTGAAGCTTTCTTT	CASINPGIENTEAFF
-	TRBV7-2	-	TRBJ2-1	TGTGCCAGCAGCTTAGCCTGGGATGAGCAGTTCTTC	CASSLAWDEQFF
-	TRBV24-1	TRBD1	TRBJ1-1	TGTGCCACCAGTGATTCCAGGACAGGAACTGAAGCTTTCTTT	CATSDSRTGTEAFF
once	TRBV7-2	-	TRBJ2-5	TGTGCCAGCAGCTTAGTGGGGACCGTCCGAGAGACCCAGTACTTC	CASSLVGTVRETQYF
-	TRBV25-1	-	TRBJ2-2	TGTGCCAGCAGTGAACCGGGGGGCGGCACCGGGGAGCTGTTTTTT	CASSEPGGGTGELFF
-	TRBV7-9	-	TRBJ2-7	TGTGCCAGCAGCTTAGACTCGATCCGATCCTACGAGCAGTACTTC	CASSLDSIRSYEQYF
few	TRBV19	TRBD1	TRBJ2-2	TGTGCCAGTAGTAGACGACAGGGGCGTCCCGGGGAGCTGTTTTTT	CASSRRQGRPGELFF
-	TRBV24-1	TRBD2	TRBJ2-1	TGTGCCACCAGTGATGCAACCGCGGGAGGATCCTACAATGAGCAGTTCTTC	CATSDATAGGSYNEQFF
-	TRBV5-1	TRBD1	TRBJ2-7	TGCGCCAGCAGCTTCGGGCAGGGGGCAAACGAGCAGTACTTC	CASSFGQGANEQYF
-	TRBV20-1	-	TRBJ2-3	TGCAGTGCGTACGGATCCACAGATACGCAGTATTTT	CSAYGSTDTQYF
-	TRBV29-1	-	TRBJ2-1	TGCAGCGTTGAGCAGTCTTACAATGAGCAGTTCTTC	CSVEQSYNEQFF
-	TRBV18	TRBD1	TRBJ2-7	TGTGCCAGCTCACCGAAGACAGGGAAATACGAGCAGTACTTC	CASSPKTGKYEQYF
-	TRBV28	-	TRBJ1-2	TGTGCCAGCAGTTTATTGGGTAGAAACTATGGCTACACCTTC	CASSLLGRNYGYTF
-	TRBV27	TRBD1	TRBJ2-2	TGTGCCAGCAGTCAGGGGGACAGCTTCAGCACCGGGGAGCTGTTTTTT	CASSQGDSFSTGELFF
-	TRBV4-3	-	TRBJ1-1	TGCGCCAGCAGCCAAGATGGGCAGGGTCACACTGAAGCTTTCTTT	CASSQDGQGHTEAFF
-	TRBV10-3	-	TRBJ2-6	TGTGCCACCAGGCCAGCGGGCCGCTCTGGGGCCAACGTCCTGACTTTC	CATRPAGRSGANVLTF
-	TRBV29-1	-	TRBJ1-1	TGCAGCGCCACCTCCCAGTCAGGAAGGGGGACTGAAGCTTTCTTT	CSATSQSGRGTEAFF
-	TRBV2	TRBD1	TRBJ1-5	TGTGCCAGCAGTGACAGGGGACAGCAGCCCCAGCATTTT	CASSDRGQQPQHF
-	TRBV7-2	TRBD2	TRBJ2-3	TGTGCCAGCAGCTTAGGGGGTAGCGGGGCCACAGATACGCAGTATTTT	CASSLGGSGATDTQYF
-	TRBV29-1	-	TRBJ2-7	TGCAGCGTTAAGTCCTCCTACGAGCAGTACTTC	CSVKSSYEQYF
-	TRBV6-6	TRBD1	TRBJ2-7	TGTGCCACCGAAACAGGGGACCACGAGCAGTACTTC	CATETGDHEQYF
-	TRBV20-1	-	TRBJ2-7	TGCAGTACCCACCTGAACTACGAGCAGTACTTC	CSTHLNYEQYF
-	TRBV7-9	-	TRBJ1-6	TGTGCCAGCAGCTTGGAACCGTTTGGCTCACCCCTCCACTTT	CASSLEPFGSPLHF
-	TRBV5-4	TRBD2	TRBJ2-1	TGTGCCAGCAGCTCAGGACTAGCTGGGACCAATGAGCAGTTCTTC	CASSSGLAGTNEQFF
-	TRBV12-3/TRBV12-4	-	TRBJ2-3	TGTGCCAGCAGGCCACCGGGGGCCCTTACAGATACGCAGTATTTT	CASRPPGALTDTQYF
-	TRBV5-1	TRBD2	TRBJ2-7	TGCGCCAGCAGCTTTACTAGCGGGAGCTACGAGCAGTACTTC	CASSFTSGSYEQYF
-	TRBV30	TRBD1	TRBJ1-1	TGTGCCCGGGGGGACAGGGGGAGGGCTGAAGCTTTCTTT	CARGDRGRAEAFF
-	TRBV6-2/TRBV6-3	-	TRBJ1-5	TGTGCCAGCAGTTCCTTGAATAGCAATCAGCCCCAGCATTTT	CASSSLNSNQPQHF
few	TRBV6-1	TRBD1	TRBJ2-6	TGTGCCATCAAGACAGGGGCTGGGGCCAACGTCCTGACTTTC	CAIKTGAGANVLTF
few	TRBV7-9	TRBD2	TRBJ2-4	TGTGCCAGCAGCTTAGGCGATAGCGGGAGAAACATTCAGTACTTC	CASSLGDSGRNIQYF
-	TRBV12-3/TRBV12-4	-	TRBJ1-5	TGTGCCAGCAGCCCCGACATTCAGCCCCAGCATTTT	CASSPDIQPQHF
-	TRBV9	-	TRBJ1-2	TGTGCCAGCAGCGTAGGAGGGAATCGAAACCTTAACTATGGCTACACCTTC	CASSVGGNRNLNYGYTF
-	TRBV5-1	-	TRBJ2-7	TGCGCCAGCAGCCCATCGGTGGGGGACACCTACGAGCAGTACTTC	CASSPSVGDTYEQYF
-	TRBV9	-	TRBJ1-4	TGTGCCAGCAGCGTAGCTCAGGGAGGGGAAAAACTGTTTTTT	CASSVAQGGEKLFF
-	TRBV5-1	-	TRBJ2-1	TGCGCCAGCAGCCCCGCCCTAACCTCATACAATGAGCAGTTCTTC	CASSPALTSYNEQFF
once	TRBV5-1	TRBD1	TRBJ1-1	TGCGCCAGCAGCTGGACAGGGGCGGGCACTGAAGCTTTCTTT	CASSWTGAGTEAFF
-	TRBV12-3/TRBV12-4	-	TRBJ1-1	TGTGCCAGCAGTCCCTCAGGGATGAAAAACACTGAAGCTTTCTTT	CASSPSGMKNTEAFF
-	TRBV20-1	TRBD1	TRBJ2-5	TGCAGTGTCCCGGGACAGGGTGGGCGTGGGACCCAGTACTTC	CSVPGQGGRGTQYF